The 31 T cell receptor beta chains below come from one sample, sequenced in a study of OX40 agonist ivuxolimab in advanced cancers. Produced via immunoSEQ multiplex PCR; TCRdb's table is partial and in-frame only. The table lists roughly 80,000 clones, roughly 83% of them singletons. Sequences were derived from CD4+ or CD8+ T cells sorted from blood, sampled in a trial of the OX40 agonist ivuxolimab. The source of these receptors is an adult with an advanced solid tumor such as melanoma, head and neck, liver or kidney cancer.

The chain couples TRBV5-1 to TRBJ2-7; 9 bases are a match to TRBD2. The trim removed 4 bases at V and 5 bases at J, leaving 4 bases unmatched. The CDR3 spans 13 residues. Germline loops: CDR1 SGHRS, CDR2 YFSETQ. The CDR3 region has the DNA TGCGCCAGCAGCACCCGGACTAGCGACGAGCAGTACTTC. This gives the protein CASSTRTSDEQYF.

This clone was counted once. The chain links TRBV29-1 to TRBJ2-4, with D perhaps being TRBD1 or TRBD2 (5 bases each). Germline assignment: CDR1 SQVTM and CDR2 ANQGSEA. V was shortened by 3 bases and J by 7 bases, with 19 bases between the two germline ends. CDR3 length: 15 amino acids. The CDR3 region is CSVEGLAPARNIQYF. CDR3 in DNA: TGCAGCGTTGAGGGGCTAGCCCCGGCGCGGAACATTCAGTACTTC.

This clone came up a few times. V is TRBV9 and J is TRBJ2-1, with D perhaps given as TRBD1 or TRBD2 (5 bases each). V lost 4 bases and J 5 bases, leaving 19 bases between the germline ends. CDR3 length: 16 residues. Looked up from germline, CDR1 is SGDLS and CDR2 is YYNGEE. CDR3: CASSQRGSARNNEQFF. CDR3 DNA sequence: TGTGCCAGCAGCCAGAGGGGCAGCGCTCGAAACAATGAGCAGTTCTTC.

The V gene is TRBV18, the J gene TRBJ2-1; D ambiguous. Germline V gene data show CDR1 as KGHSH and CDR2 as LQKENI. The CDR3 has 14 amino acids. V lost 2 bases, J lost 2 bases, and 7 bases lay in between. The CDR3 DNA is TGTGCCAGCTCACCAGGCCAGACCTACAATGAGCAGTTCTTC. It translates to CASSPGQTYNEQFF.

The chain employs TRBV10-3 and TRBJ2-5, with D uncertain. The CDR3 is 15 amino acids. Germline V gene lookup returns CDR1 ENHRY and CDR2 SYGVKD. The V gene lost 0 bases and the J gene lost 2 bases, with 10 bases spanning the gap. CDR3 coding DNA: TGTGCCATCAGTGAGTCGCTCGTCTATCAAGAGACCCAGTACTTC. Translation gives CAISESLVYQETQYF.

This chain links TRBV29-1 with TRBJ2-7, with D perhaps matching TRBD1 (5 bases). Between the trimmed V and J ends, which lost 1 base and 4 bases, there was a span of 14 bases. This CDR3 comprises 14 residues. Per the germline V gene, CDR1 is SQVTM and CDR2 is ANQGSEA. The CDR3 coding sequence is TGCAGCGTTGAAGCCCAGGGCATTGGATACGAGCAGTACTTC. It translates to CSVEAQGIGYEQYF.

The chain has TRBV4-1 and TRBJ1-2; TRBD1 aligns across 11 bases. This CDR3 comprises 16 residues. CDR1 and CDR2 (germline): MGHRA, YSYEKL. V lost 4 bases to trimming and J lost 4 bases; unmatched junction nucleotides: 8. The CDR3, as DNA: TGCGCCAGCAGCCCCGGACAGGGGGCGCCGGGCTATGGCTACACCTTC. Protein sequence: CASSPGQGAPGYGYTF.

This clone was counted between two and nine times. V and J are TRBV7-2 and TRBJ1-3, with a tentative D call TRBD1 (5 bases). Trimming left V 6 bases short and J 3 bases short, with 15 bases between. CDR3 length: 15 amino acids. Germline assignment: CDR1 SGHTA and CDR2 FQGNSA. The CDR3 loop is CASREGVGSGNTIYF. The CDR3 coding sequence is TGTGCCAGCAGGGAAGGGGTGGGCAGTGGAAACACCATATATTTT.

V usage is TRBV6-1 and J usage is TRBJ1-3, with D perhaps TRBD1 (5 bases). Germline values: CDR1 MNHNS, CDR2 SASEGT. The CDR3 spans 13 residues. The V end lost 11 bases, the J end lost 4 bases, and 15 bases lay between the germline ends. CDR3 in amino acids: CASGTADGNTIYF. In DNA, the CDR3 is TGTGCCTCGGGGACGGCGGACGGAAACACCATATATTTT.

V gene TRBV19 combines with J gene TRBJ1-2; D unclear. V lost 5 bases, J lost 0 bases, and 10 bases lay in between. Germline CDR1 and CDR2: LNHDA and SQIVND (reference sequence). This CDR3 region has 14 residues. In nucleotides, the CDR3 is TGTGCCAGTAGTCCCGATTCTGCTAACTATGGCTACACCTTC. Translation: CASSPDSANYGYTF.

CDR3 residues: CAWNPLVNYGYTF. DNA of the CDR3: TGTGCCTGGAACCCTTTAGTTAACTATGGCTACACCTTC. The gene calls are TRBV30 and TRBJ1-2, with D unclear. CDR3 length: 13 amino acids. The ends were cut back, 4 bases at V and 1 base at J, with 10 bases in the middle. Looked up from germline, CDR1 is GTSNPN and CDR2 is SVGIG (reference sequence).

This chain uses TRBV5-1 with TRBJ1-6; D call uncertain. Germline CDR1 is SGHRS and CDR2 is YFSETQ. This CDR3 has 13 amino acids. With 4 bases removed from V and 8 bases from J, the gap between germline ends came to 10 bases. CDR3 residues: CASSEAPDSPLHF. CDR3 nucleotide sequence: TGCGCCAGCAGCGAAGCCCCGGATTCACCCCTCCACTTT.

V usage is TRBV9 and J usage is TRBJ2-1; 11 bases line up with TRBD2. Trimming took 1 base from V and 4 from J; bases not matched to a gene: 1. Per the germline V gene, CDR1 is SGDLS and CDR2 is YYNGEE. The CDR3 extends over 15 amino acids. The CDR3 region has the DNA TGTGCCAGCAGCGTAAGACTAGCGGGATACAATGAGCAGTTCTTC. The encoded protein is CASSVRLAGYNEQFF.

This clone has just one count. The J gene is TRBJ2-5, the V gene TRBV18; no reliable D call. The CDR3 runs 12 residues. Trimming shortened V by 3 bases and J by 5 bases, and 7 bases separated the two germline ends. Germline values: CDR1 KGHSH, CDR2 LQKENI. For the CDR3, the DNA is TGTGCCAGCTCACCGAGTCATGAGACCCAGTACTTC. This encodes CASSPSHETQYF.

CDR3 sequence reads: CASTPGQGGTEAFF. The CDR3 DNA reads TGTGCCAGCACTCCGGGGCAGGGGGGGACTGAAGCTTTCTTT. The chain links TRBV6-6 to TRBJ1-1, with TRBD1 identical over 7 bases. V shed 7 bases, J shed 5 bases, and the junction held 10 bases outside the gene matches. CDR3 length: 14 residues. The germline CDR1 and CDR2 sequences are MNHNY and SVGAGI (reference sequence).

This clone was picked up a small number of times. The CDR3 coding sequence is TGTGCCTGGAGTGTATGGGGATCTGAAGCTTTCTTT. This gives the protein CAWSVWGSEAFF. The chain uses TRBV30 and TRBJ1-1, with D unresolved. The ends were cut back, 0 bases at V and 6 bases at J, with 8 bases in the middle. The length of the CDR3 is 12 residues. The germline gives CDR1 GTSNPN, CDR2 SVGIG (reference sequence).

The gene calls are TRBV27 and TRBJ2-2, with 9 bases fitting TRBD2. This CDR3 region has 17 residues. The junction had 8 bases not matched to a gene; V was cut back by 5 bases and J by 1 base. Per the germline V gene, CDR1 is MNHEY and CDR2 is SMNVEV (reference sequence). The CDR3 DNA sequence: TGTGCCAGCAGTCCCGGCGATAGCGGGGGGAACACCGGGGAGCTGTTTTTT. Translated: CASSPGDSGGNTGELFF.

This chain links TRBV19 with TRBJ1-5; D gene uncertain. Trimming pared 5 bases from V and 4 bases from J, leaving 9 bases between. CDR3 length: 13 amino acids. The germline V gene has CDR1 LNHDA and CDR2 SQIVND (reference sequence). DNA of the CDR3: TGTGCCAGTAGTGTGGGGAGGAATCAGCCCCAGCATTTT. Its translation: CASSVGRNQPQHF. Drawing the rest from reference TRBV19 and TRBJ1-5, the complete variable domain is DGGITQSPKYLFRKEGQNVTLSCEQNLNHDAMYWYRQDPGQGLRLIYYSQIVNDFQKGDIAEGYSVSREKKESFPLTVTSAQKNPTAFYLCASSVGRNQPQHFGDGTRLSIL.

The chain carries TRBV7-2 and TRBJ2-6, with 10 bases matching TRBD1. V gave up 3 bases and J gave up 4 bases; unmatched junction bases: 6. CDR1 is SGHTA, CDR2 FQGNSA, per germline. CDR3 length equals 17 residues. DNA of the CDR3: TGTGCCAGCAGCTTTAGACAGGGGGCGCCCGGGGCCAACGTCCTGACTTTC. Residues: CASSFRQGAPGANVLTF.

The V gene is TRBV4-3, the J gene TRBJ2-3, with 8 bases identical to TRBD2. CDR3 length: 16 amino acids. V lost 2 bases, J lost 3 bases, and 7 bases stayed unmatched. The germline gives CDR1 LGHNA, CDR2 YSLEER. CDR3 in amino acids: CASSQREGGGTDTQYF. CDR3 DNA: TGCGCCAGCAGCCAACGCGAGGGCGGGGGGACAGATACGCAGTATTTT.

V gene TRBV9 combines with J gene TRBJ2-2; no reliable D call. Between the trimmed V and J ends, which lost 0 bases and 6 bases, there was a span of 6 bases. The CDR3 totals 13 residues. The germline CDR1 and CDR2 sequences are SGDLS and YYNGEE. CDR3 DNA sequence: TGTGCCAGCAGCGTAGGTCTAGCCGGGGAGCTGTTTTTT. This codes for CASSVGLAGELFF.

The V and J genes are TRBV6-5 and TRBJ2-7; D perhaps matches TRBD1 (6 bases). Looked up from germline, CDR1 is MNHEY and CDR2 is SVGAGI. This CDR3 contains 15 residues. Trimming left V 6 bases short and J 3 bases short, with 18 bases between. The CDR3 spells CASRPTRDNDYEQYF. The CDR3 nucleotides read TGTGCCAGCAGACCCACCCGGGACAACGACTACGAGCAGTACTTC.

The V call is TRBV7-8, the J call TRBJ2-7; D unresolved. Germline CDR1 SGHVS, CDR2 FQNEAQ. The CDR3 has 17 residues. Deletions cut 5 bases from V and 0 bases from J, with 20 bases between. The CDR3 sequence is CASSLAQPGLSSYEQYF. CDR3 nucleotide sequence: TGTGCCAGCAGCCTTGCTCAGCCGGGCCTAAGCTCCTACGAGCAGTACTTC.

To note about this clone: At one end the junction does not follow the germline gene, possibly because of a read error. The chain has TRBV27 and TRBJ1-5, with TRBD1 matching 7 bases. CDR3 length: 14 residues. The germline V gene has CDR1 MNHEY and CDR2 SMNVEV (reference sequence). In DNA, the CDR3 is TGTGCCAGCGGCACCCGGGACAGCCTTACGTTCTTGAATTTT. Its translation is CASGTRDSLTFLNF.

The chain employs TRBV7-9 and TRBJ2-7; TRBD2 aligns across 7 bases. From germline, CDR1 is SEHNR and CDR2 FQNEAQ (reference sequence). The V segment lost 2 bases and the J segment 3 bases; nucleotides outside the gene matches: 4. The CDR3 has 14 residues. The CDR3 coding sequence is TGTGCCAGCAGCTTAAGCGGGACCGGCTACGAGCAGTACTTC. Amino acid sequence: CASSLSGTGYEQYF.

The chain has TRBV27 and TRBJ2-5, with 8 bases that match TRBD1. Germline V gene data show CDR1 as MNHEY and CDR2 as SMNVEV (reference sequence). After removal of 5 bases from V and 3 bases from J, the junction contained 2 bases not matched to a gene. The CDR3 contains 13 residues. The CDR3 sequence is CASSPGQEETQYF. The CDR3 nucleotides read TGTGCCAGCAGTCCGGGACAGGAAGAGACCCAGTACTTC.

In its sample, this clone was seen once. J is TRBJ2-3 and V is TRBV7-2, with 13 bases identical to TRBD2. The length of the CDR3 is 13 residues. Losses at the gene ends were 7 bases for V and 10 bases for J; bases not matched to a gene: 5. Germline V gene data show CDR1 as SGHTA and CDR2 as FQGNSA. CDR3 region: CASTTSGGAPQYF. In nucleotides, the CDR3 is TGTGCCAGCACCACTAGCGGGGGGGCTCCGCAGTATTTT.

V is TRBV5-5 and J is TRBJ1-2; the D is unclear. This CDR3 is 17 amino acids long. V shed 1 base and J shed 1 base, with 17 bases lying between them. Germline values: CDR1 SGHKS, CDR2 YYEKEE (reference sequence). CDR3 sequence (DNA): TGTGCCAGCAGCTTGTTACGATCTACAGATTTTAACTATGGCTACACCTTC. It codes for CASSLLRSTDFNYGYTF.

The chain carries TRBV19 and TRBJ1-3; unclear D gene. V was pared by 9 bases and J by 3 bases, with 9 bases between. The length of the CDR3 is 12 residues. Germline values: CDR1 LNHDA, CDR2 SQIVND (reference sequence). In DNA, the CDR3 is TGTGCCAGCCGGGAGGGTGGAAACACCATATATTTT. Translation gives CASREGGNTIYF.

This sequence joins TRBV18 and TRBJ2-1, with TRBD2 identical over 10 bases. Germline V lookup: CDR1 KGHSH, CDR2 LQKENI. J was trimmed by 0 bases and V by 1 base; bases with no gene match: 6. The CDR3 totals 18 residues. CDR3 loop: CASSPRTSGSDSYNEQFF. The CDR3 DNA sequence: TGTGCCAGCTCACCACGGACTAGCGGATCCGACTCCTACAATGAGCAGTTCTTC. The full variable domain, completed using reference TRBV18 and TRBJ2-1, is NAGVMQNPRHLVRRRGQEARLRCSPMKGHSHVYWYRQLPEEGLKFMVYLQKENIIDESGMPKERFSAEFPKEGPSILRIQQVVRGDSAAYFCASSPRTSGSDSYNEQFFGPGTRLTVL.

The table lists this clone with a few counts. The genes are TRBV2 and TRBJ1-6; no definite D call. This CDR3 is built from 11 residues. Germline V gene sequence: CDR1 SNHLY, CDR2 FYNNEI. V gave up 2 bases and J gave up 14 bases, with 7 bases separating them. DNA for the CDR3: TGTGCCAGCAGTGAACAGAGCGCCCTCCACTTT. It encodes CASSEQSALHF.